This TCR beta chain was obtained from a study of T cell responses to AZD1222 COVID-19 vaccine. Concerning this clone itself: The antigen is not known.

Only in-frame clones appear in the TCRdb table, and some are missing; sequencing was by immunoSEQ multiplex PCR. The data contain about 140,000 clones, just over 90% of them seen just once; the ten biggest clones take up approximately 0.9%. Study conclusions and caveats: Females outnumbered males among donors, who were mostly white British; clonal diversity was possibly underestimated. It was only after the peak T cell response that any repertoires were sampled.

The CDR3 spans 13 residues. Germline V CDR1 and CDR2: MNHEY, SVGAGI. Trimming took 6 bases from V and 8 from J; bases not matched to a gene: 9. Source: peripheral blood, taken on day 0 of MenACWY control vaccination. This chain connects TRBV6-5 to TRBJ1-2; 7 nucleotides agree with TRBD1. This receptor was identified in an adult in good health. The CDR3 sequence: CASRRDRDGGYTF. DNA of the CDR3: TGTGCCAGCAGACGAGACAGGGATGGAGGCTACACCTTC.